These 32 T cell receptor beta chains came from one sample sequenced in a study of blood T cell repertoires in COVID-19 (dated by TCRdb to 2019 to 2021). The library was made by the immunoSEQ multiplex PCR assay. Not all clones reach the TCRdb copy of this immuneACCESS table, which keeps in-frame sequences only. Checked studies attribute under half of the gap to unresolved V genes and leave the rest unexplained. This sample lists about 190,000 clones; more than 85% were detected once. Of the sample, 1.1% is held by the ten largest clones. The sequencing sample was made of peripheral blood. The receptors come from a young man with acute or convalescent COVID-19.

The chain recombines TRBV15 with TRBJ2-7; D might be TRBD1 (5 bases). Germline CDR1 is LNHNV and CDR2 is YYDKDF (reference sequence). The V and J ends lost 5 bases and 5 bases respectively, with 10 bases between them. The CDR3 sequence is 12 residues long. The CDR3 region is CATSLTGDEQYF. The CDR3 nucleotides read TGTGCCACCAGCTTAACAGGCGACGAGCAGTACTTC.

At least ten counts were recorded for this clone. CDR3 in amino acids: CAWRRQGPNQPQHF. In DNA, the CDR3 is TGTGCCTGGAGAAGGCAGGGTCCTAATCAGCCCCAGCATTTT. The chain combines TRBV30 with TRBJ1-5, with a possible D match to TRBD1 (5 bases). V was cut by 3 bases and J by 4 bases, with 13 bases left in between. CDR1 is GTSNPN, CDR2 SVGIG, per germline (reference sequence). The CDR3 consists of 14 residues. Full variable domain (outside the CDR3, taken from reference TRBV30 and TRBJ1-5): SQTIHQWPATLVQPVGSPLSLECTVEGTSNPNLYWYRQAAGRGLQLLFYSVGIGQISSEVPQNLSASRPQDRQFILSSKKLLLSDSGFYLCAWRRQGPNQPQHFGDGTRLSIL.

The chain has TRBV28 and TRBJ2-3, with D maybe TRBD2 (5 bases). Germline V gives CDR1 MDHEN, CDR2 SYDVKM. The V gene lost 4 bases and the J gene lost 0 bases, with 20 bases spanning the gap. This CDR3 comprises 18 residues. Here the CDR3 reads CASSYGTGSTISTDTQYF. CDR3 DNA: TGTGCCAGCAGTTACGGTACGGGGAGTACAATTAGCACAGATACGCAGTATTTT.

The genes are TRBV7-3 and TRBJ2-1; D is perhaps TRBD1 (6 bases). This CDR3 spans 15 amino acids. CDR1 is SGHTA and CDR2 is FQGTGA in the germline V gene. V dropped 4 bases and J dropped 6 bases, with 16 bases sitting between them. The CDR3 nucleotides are TGTGCCAGCAGCTCCCTCCCAGGGGAAGGCAATGAGCAGTTCTTC. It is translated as CASSSLPGEGNEQFF.

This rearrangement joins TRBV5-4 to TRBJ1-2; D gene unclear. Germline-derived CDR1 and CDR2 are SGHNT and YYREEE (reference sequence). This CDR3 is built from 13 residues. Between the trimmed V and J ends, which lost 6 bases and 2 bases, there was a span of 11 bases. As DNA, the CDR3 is TGTGCCAGCACGCTCGAGCACAACTATGGCTACACCTTC. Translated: CASTLEHNYGYTF. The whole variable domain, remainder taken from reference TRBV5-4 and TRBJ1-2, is ETGVTQSPTHLIKTRGQQVTLRCSSQSGHNTVSWYQQALGQGPQFIFQYYREEENGRGNFPPRFSGLQFPNYSSELNVNALELDDSALYLCASTLEHNYGYTFGSGTRLTVV.

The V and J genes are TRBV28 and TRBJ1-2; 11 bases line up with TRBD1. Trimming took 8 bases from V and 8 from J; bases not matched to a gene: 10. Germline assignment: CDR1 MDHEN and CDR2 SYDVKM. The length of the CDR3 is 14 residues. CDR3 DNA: TGTGCCAGCGCACAGGGGACAGGGGGGAGGGGCTACACCTTC. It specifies CASAQGTGGRGYTF.

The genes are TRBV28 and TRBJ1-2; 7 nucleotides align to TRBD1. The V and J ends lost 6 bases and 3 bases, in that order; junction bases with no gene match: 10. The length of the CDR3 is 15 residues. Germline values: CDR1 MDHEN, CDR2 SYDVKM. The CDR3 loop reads CASRYRGPSYYGYTF. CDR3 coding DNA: TGTGCCAGCAGATACAGGGGACCAAGTTACTATGGCTACACCTTC.

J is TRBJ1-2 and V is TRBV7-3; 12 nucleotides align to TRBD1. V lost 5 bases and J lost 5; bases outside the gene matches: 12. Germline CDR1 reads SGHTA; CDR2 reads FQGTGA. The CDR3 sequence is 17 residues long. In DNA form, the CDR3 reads TGTGCCAGCAGCCCCCAATCGGGACAGGGGGCTTCGTATGGCTACACCTTC. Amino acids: CASSPQSGQGASYGYTF.

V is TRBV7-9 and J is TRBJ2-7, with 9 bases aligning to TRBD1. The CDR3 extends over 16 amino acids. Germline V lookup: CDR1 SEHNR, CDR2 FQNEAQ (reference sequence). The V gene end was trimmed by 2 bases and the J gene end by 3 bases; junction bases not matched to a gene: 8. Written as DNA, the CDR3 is TGTGCCAGCAGCTTAACTGGACAGGGGCCCAACTACGAGCAGTACTTC. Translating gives CASSLTGQGPNYEQYF.

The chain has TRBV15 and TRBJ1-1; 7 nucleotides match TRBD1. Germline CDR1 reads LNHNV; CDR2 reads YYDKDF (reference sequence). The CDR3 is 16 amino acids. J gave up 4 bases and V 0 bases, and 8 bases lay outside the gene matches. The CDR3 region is CATSRDPRGGGTEAFF. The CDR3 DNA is TGTGCCACCAGCAGAGATCCGCGAGGGGGCGGCACTGAAGCTTTCTTT.

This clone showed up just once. The CDR3 protein is CASSSFGRGYGYTF. DNA for the CDR3: TGTGCCAGCAGCTCCTTCGGCAGGGGGTATGGCTACACCTTC. This chain joins TRBV13 and TRBJ1-2; 7 bases are a match to TRBD1. Losses at the gene ends were 4 bases for V and 5 bases for J; bases not matched to a gene: 7. Germline V lookup: CDR1 PRHDT, CDR2 FYEKMQ (reference sequence). This CDR3 has 14 residues.

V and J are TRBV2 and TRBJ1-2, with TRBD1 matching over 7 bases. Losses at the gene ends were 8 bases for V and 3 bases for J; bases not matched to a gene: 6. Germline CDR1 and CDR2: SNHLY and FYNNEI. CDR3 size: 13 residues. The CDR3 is CASDTGADYGYTF. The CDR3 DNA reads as TGTGCCAGCGACACAGGGGCCGACTATGGCTACACCTTC.

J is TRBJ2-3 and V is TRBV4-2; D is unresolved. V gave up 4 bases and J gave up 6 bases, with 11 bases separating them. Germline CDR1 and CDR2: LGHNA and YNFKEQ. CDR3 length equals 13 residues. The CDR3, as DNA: TGTGCCAGCAGCCCTCAGACTTGGGATACGCAGTATTTT. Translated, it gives CASSPQTWDTQYF.

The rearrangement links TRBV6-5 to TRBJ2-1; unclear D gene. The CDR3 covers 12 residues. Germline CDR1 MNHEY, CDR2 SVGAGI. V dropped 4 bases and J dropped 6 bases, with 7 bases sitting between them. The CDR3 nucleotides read TGTGCCAGCAGTTTTTCGGGCAATGAGCAGTTCTTC. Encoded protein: CASSFSGNEQFF.

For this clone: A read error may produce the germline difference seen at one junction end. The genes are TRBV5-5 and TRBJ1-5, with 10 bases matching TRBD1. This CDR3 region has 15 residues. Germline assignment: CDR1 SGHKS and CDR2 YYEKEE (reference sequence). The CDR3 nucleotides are TGTGCCAGCAGATTGGGGACAGGGGATTATCAGCCCCAGCATTTT. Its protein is CASRLGTGDYQPQHF. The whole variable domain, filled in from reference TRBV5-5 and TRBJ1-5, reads DAGVTQSPTHLIKTRGQQVTLRCSPISGHKSVSWYQQVLGQGPQFIFQYYEKEERGRGNFPDRFSARQFPNYSSELNVNALLLGDSALYLCASRLGTGDYQPQHFGDGTRLSIL.

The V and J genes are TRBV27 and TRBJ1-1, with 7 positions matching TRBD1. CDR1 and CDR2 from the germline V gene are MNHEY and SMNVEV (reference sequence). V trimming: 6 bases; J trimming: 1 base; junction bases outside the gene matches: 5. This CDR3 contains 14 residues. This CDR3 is CASRGRQGNTEAFF. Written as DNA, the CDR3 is TGTGCCAGCAGAGGGAGACAGGGGAACACTGAAGCTTTCTTT.

The CDR3 spells CASSRPQGGLAGVQDTQYF. The CDR3 DNA sequence: TGTGCCAGCAGCCGTCCACAGGGGGGCCTAGCGGGAGTACAAGATACGCAGTATTTT. The gene calls are TRBV7-6 and TRBJ2-3; 10 nucleotides line up with TRBD2. The germline CDR1 and CDR2 sequences are SGHVS and FNYEAQ. V lost 5 bases, J lost 5 bases, and 19 bases stayed unmatched. This CDR3 has 19 amino acids. Variable domain in full (rest from reference TRBV7-6 and TRBJ2-3): GAGVSQSPRYKVTKRGQDVALRCDPISGHVSLYWYRQALGQGPEFLTYFNYEAQQDKSGLPNDRFSAERPEGSISTLTIQRTEQRDSAMYRCASSRPQGGLAGVQDTQYFGPGTRLTVL.

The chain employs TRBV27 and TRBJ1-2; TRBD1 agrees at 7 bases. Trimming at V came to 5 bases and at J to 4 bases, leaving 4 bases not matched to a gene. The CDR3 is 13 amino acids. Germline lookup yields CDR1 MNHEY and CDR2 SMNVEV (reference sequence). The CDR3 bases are TGTGCCAGCAGTCAGGGACAGTCCTATGGCTACACCTTC. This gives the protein CASSQGQSYGYTF.

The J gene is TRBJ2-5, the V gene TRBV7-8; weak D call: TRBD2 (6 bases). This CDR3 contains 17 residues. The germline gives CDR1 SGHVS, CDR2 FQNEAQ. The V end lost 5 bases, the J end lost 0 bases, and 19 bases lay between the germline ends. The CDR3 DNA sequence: TGTGCCAGCAGCAACCCGCCCTTTCGGGGGTACCAAGAGACCCAGTACTTC. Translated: CASSNPPFRGYQETQYF.

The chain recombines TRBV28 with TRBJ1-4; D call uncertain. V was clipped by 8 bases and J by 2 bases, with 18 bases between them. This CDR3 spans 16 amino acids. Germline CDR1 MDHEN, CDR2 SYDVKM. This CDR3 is CASAQGGRKTNEKLFF. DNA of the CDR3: TGTGCCAGCGCTCAAGGAGGGAGGAAGACTAATGAAAAACTGTTTTTT. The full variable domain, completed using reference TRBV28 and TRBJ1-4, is DVKVTQSSRYLVKRTGEKVFLECVQDMDHENMFWYRQDPGLGLRLIYFSYDVKMKEKGDIPEGYSVSREKKERFSLILESASTNQTSMYLCASAQGGRKTNEKLFFGSGTQLSVL.

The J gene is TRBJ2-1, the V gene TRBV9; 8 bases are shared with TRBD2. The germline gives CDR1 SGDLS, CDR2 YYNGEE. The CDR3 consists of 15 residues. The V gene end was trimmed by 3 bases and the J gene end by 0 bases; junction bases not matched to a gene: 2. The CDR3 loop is CASSAGLGSYNEQFF. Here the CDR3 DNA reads TGTGCCAGCAGCGCGGGACTAGGCTCCTACAATGAGCAGTTCTTC.

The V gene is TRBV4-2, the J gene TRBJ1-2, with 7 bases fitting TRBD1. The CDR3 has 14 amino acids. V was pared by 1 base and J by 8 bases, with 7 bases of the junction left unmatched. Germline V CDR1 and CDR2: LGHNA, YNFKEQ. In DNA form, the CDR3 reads TGTGCCAGCAGCCAAGTTCAAGGGGGCGAGGGCTACACCTTC. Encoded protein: CASSQVQGGEGYTF.

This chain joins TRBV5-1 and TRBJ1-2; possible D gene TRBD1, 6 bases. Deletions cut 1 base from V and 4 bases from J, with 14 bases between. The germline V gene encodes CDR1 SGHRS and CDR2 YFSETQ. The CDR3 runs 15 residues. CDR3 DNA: TGCGCCAGCAGCTTGACGACAGGTGGGGGCTATGGCTACACCTTC. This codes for CASSLTTGGGYGYTF.

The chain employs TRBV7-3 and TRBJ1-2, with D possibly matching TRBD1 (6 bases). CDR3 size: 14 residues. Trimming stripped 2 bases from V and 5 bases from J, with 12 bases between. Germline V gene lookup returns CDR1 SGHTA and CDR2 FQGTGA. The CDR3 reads CASSLASQGYGYTF. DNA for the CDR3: TGTGCCAGCAGCTTAGCCTCACAGGGATATGGCTACACCTTC.

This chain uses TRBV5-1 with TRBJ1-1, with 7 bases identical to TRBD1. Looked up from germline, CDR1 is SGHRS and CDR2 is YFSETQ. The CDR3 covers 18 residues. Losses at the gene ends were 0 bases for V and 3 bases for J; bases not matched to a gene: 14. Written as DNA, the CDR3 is TGCGCCAGCAGCTTGGCCTTCCAAAGTGGCAGGGGGGACACTGAAGCTTTCTTT. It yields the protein CASSLAFQSGRGDTEAFF.

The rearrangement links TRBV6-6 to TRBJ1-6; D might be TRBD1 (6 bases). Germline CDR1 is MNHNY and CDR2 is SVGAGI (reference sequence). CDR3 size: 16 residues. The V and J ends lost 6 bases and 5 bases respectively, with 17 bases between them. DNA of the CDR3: TGTGCCAGCAGGCTTCGTGGACAGAACGATAATTCACCCCTCCACTTT. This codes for CASRLRGQNDNSPLHF.

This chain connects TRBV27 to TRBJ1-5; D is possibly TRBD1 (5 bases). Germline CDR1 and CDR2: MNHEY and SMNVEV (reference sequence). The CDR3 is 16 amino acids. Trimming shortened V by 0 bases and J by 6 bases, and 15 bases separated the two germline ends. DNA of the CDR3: TGTGCCAGCAGTTTATCCCCCGGGGGGGGAGGTCAGCCCCAGCATTTT. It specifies CASSLSPGGGGQPQHF.

CDR3 nucleotides: TGTGCCACCAGCAGAGATAGGCAGGGGTCCTCTGGTATTCGGGGCTACACCTTC. Its protein product is CATSRDRQGSSGIRGYTF. This chain joins TRBV15 and TRBJ1-2; tentatively, D is TRBD1 (6 bases). V was clipped by 0 bases and J by 8 bases, with 25 bases between them. This CDR3 has 18 residues. Germline CDR1 reads LNHNV; CDR2 reads YYDKDF (reference sequence).

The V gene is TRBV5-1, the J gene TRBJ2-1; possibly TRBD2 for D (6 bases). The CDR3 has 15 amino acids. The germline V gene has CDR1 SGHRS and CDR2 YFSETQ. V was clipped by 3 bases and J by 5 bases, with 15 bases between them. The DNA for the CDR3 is TGCGCCAGCAGCTCGCGGAGGGGACCCAACAATGAGCAGTTCTTC. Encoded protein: CASSSRRGPNNEQFF.

CDR3 in amino acids: CASSPANNSPLHF. CDR3 sequence (DNA): TGTGCCAGCAGCCCCGCGAATAATTCACCCCTCCACTTT. The rearrangement joins TRBV5-4 to TRBJ1-6; D unclear. The CDR3 loop spans 13 amino acids. V shed 4 bases and J shed 5 bases, with 7 bases lying between them. Per the germline V gene, CDR1 is SGHNT and CDR2 is YYREEE (reference sequence).

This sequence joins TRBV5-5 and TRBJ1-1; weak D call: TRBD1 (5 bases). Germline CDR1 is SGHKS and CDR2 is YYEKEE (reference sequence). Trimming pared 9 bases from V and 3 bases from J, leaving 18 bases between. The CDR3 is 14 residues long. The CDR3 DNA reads TGTGCCACTCTGACCCTACCGGGGGACACTGAAGCTTTCTTT. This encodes CATLTLPGDTEAFF.

This CDR3 reads CASSQGRDPPIYNEQFF. The CDR3 nucleotides are TGCGCCAGCAGCCAAGGGCGGGACCCCCCCATATACAATGAGCAGTTCTTC. V gene TRBV4-1 combines with J gene TRBJ2-1; TRBD2 might be the D (6 bases). CDR3 length equals 17 residues. The V gene's germline CDR1 is MGHRA and CDR2 YSYEKL. V was clipped by 1 base and J by 4 bases, with 17 bases between them.